This T cell receptor (beta chain) was documented in a study of shared clonotypes between healthy human individuals (dated by TCRdb to the early 2020s). The study in broad terms: A couple of women and a few men aged 18 to 49 years were included in the cohort. Per donor, leukapheresis produced somewhere between about 0.9 and 9.5 billion PBMCs. To estimate repertoire size and how much clonotypes are shared between individuals, the study performed deep sequencing of blood TCR repertoires from 4 to 6 healthy adults. To increase sequencing depth and limit assay-specific biases, different laboratories used diverse techniques to prepare libraries and sequence TCR repertoires. For each donor, three plates each were used for CD4 naive and CD4 memory, two plates were used for CD8 naive, and one plate was used for CD8 memory.

Broader findings and caveats from the paper: The genetic and exposure-history diversity represented was limited by the small number of donors. Naive subsets generally had larger estimated clonotype richness than memory subsets. Compared with non-shared clonotypes, the clonotypes found in all four sorted-subset donors had higher generation probabilities. Sampling was restricted to blood, and TCR repertoires in tissue are likely to differ from TCR repertoires in blood. About 5% of naive CD4, 3% to 4% of naive CD8, 2.3% of memory CD4, and over 0.35% of memory CD8 clonotypes were shared across four donors. Based on pairwise subsampling, the degree of clonotype sharing among donors was expected to be affected by sequencing depth. Rarefaction of sorted-subset datasets indicated incomplete sequencing despite the large sequencing depth.

CD8 naive samples were CD45RO-negative cells positively selected for CCR7, giving a CD45RA+CCR7+ population that excluded TemRA cells. The donors were healthy, HIV-negative adults who had no recently reported acute infections or vaccinations. Only Caucasian adults living in Nashville, Tennessee, USA were represented among the donors. Blood was collected by leukapheresis, and PBMCs were isolated by Ficoll-Histopaque density gradient centrifugation and then cryopreserved in liquid nitrogen vapor phase. Purity and quantity of every magnetically sorted T cell population were checked by analytical flow cytometry. Each sorted fraction had its genomic DNA isolated and then quantified by UV absorbance on a Nanodrop 2000c. Only one count was recorded for this clone. Its antigen remains unidentified. The input lacks base qualities; no much larger clone sits a single base away. TCR CDR3 regions were amplified from genomic DNA by multiplex PCR using the deep immunoSEQ assay. Extracted genomic DNA from each cell subset was spread evenly across all wells of several immunoSEQ 96-well plates, with each plate serving as a replicate. For sorted subsets, 200 to 250 ng of genomic DNA, equivalent to some 33,000 T cell genomes, went into each replicate PCR. The purified libraries were quantified using a Qubit 3.0 fluorometer, sized with a Bioanalyzer 2100, and then quantified again using the KAPA Library Quantification kit. Each immunoSEQ 96-well plate was sequenced on its own single-read 150-cycle Illumina NextSeq 550 flow cell. Under the source paper's analysis protocol: Because only junctional sequences without quality scores were contained in the immunoSEQ output, filtering matching that applied to full-length reads could not be performed. To assign V/J genes and CDR3, sequences were annotated against IMGT germline references using PyIR, a Python wrapper for IgBLAST v1.9. Reads were removed for weak V/J assignments (E-value above 1e-6), missing CDR3, stop codons, out-of-frame junctions, or ambiguous translated residues. V3J clonotypes were defined as sequences sharing an identical inferred V gene, J gene, and CDR3 amino acid sequence. Percentage overlap between repertoires was calculated by dividing the number of shared unique clonotypes by the size of the smaller repertoire. Three approaches were used to assess repertoire richness: RTK rarefaction, the Chao1 estimator, and Recon v2.1 estimates of unobserved clonotypes. Generation probabilities were computed with OLGA for all TCRbeta clonotypes obtained by the gDNA method from a handful of donors. In its TCRdb copy, this immuneACCESS table keeps in-frame sequences only and misses some clones. Where compared with another copy, unresolved V genes explain less than half of these, and the others have no known cause. D and trimming come from the DNA, and the V and J calls and clone size come from that table. Present in this sample are about 2.1 million clones, just under 95% of which were seen just once. The top ten clonotypes cover around 1.7% of the sample.

Material for sequencing was naive CD8+ T cells from PBMCs. Per the publication, the cell subset or site label means: CD45RA+CCR7+. This TCR was recovered from a man aged 18 to 29 in good health. Some clones in this sample may be carry-over from other donors' samples.

For the CDR3, the sequence is CAISAPEGQEQFF. The DNA reads as follows: TGTGCCATCTCCGCCCCCGAGGGCCAGGAGCAGTTCTTC. This receptor chain uses TRBV10-3 and TRBJ2-1; the best D guess is TRBD2, with 5 bases matching. The germline V gene yields ENHRY for CDR1 and SYGVKD for CDR2. Counted from cysteine to phenylalanine, this CDR3 has 13 amino acids. The sequence is cut down to CDR3 DNA, 39 bases in frame from base 1. V and J lose 8 bases and 10 bases, and a span of 18 bases separates them.